This TCR beta chain was sequenced during a study of vaccination and CD4 T cells after COVID-19. The junction had 0 bases not matched to a gene; V was cut back by 5 bases and J by 2 bases. CDR3 length: 13 amino acids. Germline V lookup: CDR1 GTSNPN, CDR2 SVGIG (reference sequence). Findings and limits, study-wide: Convalescent patients displayed a median roughly 90% of reactive clones emerging only post-vaccination.

Treatment noted: approximately nine-day PBMC culture with coronavirus spike peptide pools or control peptides (ViraFEST assay). After expanding antigen-specific T cells with peptide pools, ViraFEST sequenced their TCRs. Days 3 and 7 saw half the medium replaced with fresh IL-2 medium. Sequenced with the Oncomine TCR Beta short-read assay was DNA taken from cultured CD4+ T cells. TCRdb recomputed calls from the PCR reads with MiXCR, one row per CDR3 protein. The sample contains more than 7,000 distinct CDR3 sequences, 58% of which appear only once. This clonotype is categorized as large. The antigen is undetermined.

The chain has TRBV30 and TRBJ1-2; TRBD1 matches at 12 bases. The receptor was derived from a human donor who had recovered from COVID-19. Material: CD4+ T cells from blood, cultured in vitro. This CDR3 is CAWGTGGNYGYTF. The CDR3, as DNA: TGTGCCTGGGGGACAGGGGGCAACTATGGCTACACCTTC.